These 24 T cell receptor beta chains were sequenced from one sample in a study of Ad26.COV2.S vaccination and SARS-CoV-2 variants. The repertoire was sequenced with immunoSEQ multiplex PCR; TCRdb's copy has only in-frame clones and lacks some. Seen here are about 370,000 clones, around 85% observed once, and the top ten hold 3% to 4.5%. Treatment indicated: roughly 20 received Ad26.COV2.S at low or high dose, single or two shots; roughly 5 received placebo; per-sample allocation not given. The samples were gathered on day 63 after the first injection of vaccine or placebo. Sequenced material: peripheral blood, taken in a trial of Ad26.COV2.S vaccine versus placebo. These receptors all stem from a person between 18 and 65 years old who received the Ad26.COV2.S COVID-19 vaccine or a placebo.

The gene calls are TRBV19 and TRBJ1-1; TRBD1 is a possible D gene (5 bases). CDR3 size: 15 residues. V was trimmed by 5 bases and J by 3 bases, leaving 16 bases between them. Germline V CDR1 and CDR2: LNHDA, SQIVND (reference sequence). The CDR3 region is CASSPVGTGHTEAFF. The CDR3 DNA follows: TGTGCCAGTAGTCCAGTCGGGACGGGACACACTGAAGCTTTCTTT.

This chain uses TRBV5-1 with TRBJ1-4, with 7 bases matching TRBD1. The length of the CDR3 is 17 residues. Germline assignment: CDR1 SGHRS and CDR2 YFSETQ. Trimming at V came to 4 bases and at J to 0 bases, leaving 9 bases not matched to a gene. CDR3 in amino acids: CASSPSGQGATNEKLFF. The CDR3 region has the DNA TGCGCCAGCAGCCCCTCAGGGCAGGGGGCAACTAATGAAAAACTGTTTTTT.

This sequence joins TRBV7-9 and TRBJ2-7, with D perhaps TRBD1 (5 bases). V shed 5 bases and J shed 5 bases, with 7 bases lying between them. The CDR3 runs to 11 residues. Germline V gene lookup returns CDR1 SEHNR and CDR2 FQNEAQ (reference sequence). The CDR3 region is CASSRQHEQYF. Written as DNA, the CDR3 is TGTGCCAGCAGCAGACAGCACGAGCAGTACTTC. Drawing the rest from reference TRBV7-9 and TRBJ2-7, the complete variable domain is DTGVSQNPRHKITKRGQNVTFRCDPISEHNRLYWYRQTLGQGPEFLTYFQNEAQLEKSRLLSDRFSAERPKGSFSTLEIQRTEQGDSAMYLCASSRQHEQYFGPGTRLTVT.

V usage is TRBV7-2 and J usage is TRBJ1-2; D is ambiguous. CDR1 is SGHTA, CDR2 FQGNSA, per germline. The CDR3 length is 15 residues. The V end lost 2 bases, the J end lost 3 bases, and 13 bases lay between the germline ends. The chain's CDR3 is CASSLSSGRDYGYTF. CDR3 nucleotide sequence: TGTGCCAGCAGCTTAAGTTCCGGGAGGGACTATGGCTACACCTTC.

This clone was observed a few times. The chain joins TRBV10-2 to TRBJ1-3; no definite D call. CDR1 is WSHSY and CDR2 is SAAADI in the germline V gene. V lost 6 bases to trimming and J lost 6 bases, with 15 bases between them. This CDR3 contains 14 residues. DNA for the CDR3: TGCGCCAGCAGACACCAAGAGAGGAAAAACACCATATATTTT. Translated, it gives CASRHQERKNTIYF.

The chain recombines TRBV6-5 with TRBJ1-6; D possibly corresponds to TRBD1 (6 bases). The CDR3 runs 13 residues. The V gene's germline CDR1 is MNHEY and CDR2 SVGAGI. V dropped 9 bases and J dropped 10 bases, with 16 bases sitting between them. Written as DNA, the CDR3 is TGTGCCAGATCGGACAGCCTTGGGTCACCCCTCCACTTT. As protein: CARSDSLGSPLHF.

V and J are TRBV24-1 and TRBJ1-3, with D possibly TRBD1 on 5 matching bases. V lost 12 bases and J lost 8, with 25 bases in between. The germline V gene has CDR1 KGHDR and CDR2 SFDVKD. The CDR3 consists of 15 residues. The DNA for the CDR3 is TGTGCCTCCAAGGGGCTTACCCCACTCTGGGACACCATATATTTT. Amino acid sequence: CASKGLTPLWDTIYF.

The CDR3 sequence is CASSLVRGLEAQYF. CDR3 coding DNA: TGTGCCAGCAGCTTAGTAAGGGGACTCGAGGCCCAGTACTTC. The chain joins TRBV7-9 to TRBJ2-5; a possible D gene is TRBD2 (6 bases). CDR1 and CDR2 (germline): SEHNR, FQNEAQ (reference sequence). The CDR3 is 14 residues long. V dropped 1 base and J dropped 9 bases, with 15 bases sitting between them.

The chain combines TRBV18 with TRBJ2-7; 14 nucleotides agree with TRBD2. J gave up 7 bases and V 5 bases, and 7 bases lay outside the gene matches. CDR1 is KGHSH, CDR2 LQKENI, per germline. The CDR3 runs 15 residues. CDR3 DNA sequence: TGTGCCAGCTCAATTGGACTAGCGGGGGGCGGGGAGCAGTACTTC. Protein: CASSIGLAGGGEQYF.

The genes are TRBV3-1 (or the pseudogene TRBV3-2) and TRBJ1-3, with D possibly matching TRBD1 (6 bases). The germline V gene has CDR1 LGHDT and CDR2 YNNKEL (reference sequence). Trimming removed 2 bases at V and 0 bases at J, with 14 bases between. The CDR3 contains 17 residues. The CDR3 region is CASSQIAGAASGNTIYF. CDR3 DNA: TGTGCCAGCAGCCAAATCGCAGGGGCCGCCTCTGGAAACACCATATATTTT.

This chain uses TRBV2 with TRBJ1-2; D unclear. This CDR3 is 12 amino acids long. Germline V gene data show CDR1 as SNHLY and CDR2 as FYNNEI. Deletions cut 0 bases from V and 1 base from J, with 0 bases between. The CDR3 loop reads CASSEANYGYTF. The DNA for the CDR3 is TGTGCCAGCAGTGAAGCTAACTATGGCTACACCTTC.

This chain's CDR3 is CATPGRANYGYTF. CDR3 nucleotide sequence: TGCGCCACCCCGGGACGAGCTAACTATGGCTACACCTTC. V gene TRBV10-1 combines with J gene TRBJ1-2; perhaps TRBD1 as D (5 bases). Germline-derived CDR1 and CDR2 are WNHNN and SYGVQD (reference sequence). This CDR3 comprises 13 residues. Trimming removed 10 bases at V and 0 bases at J, with 12 bases between.

CDR3 in amino acids: CASSVGNQNEQFF. DNA of the CDR3: TGTGCCAGCAGCGTAGGTAATCAAAATGAGCAGTTCTTC. This rearrangement joins TRBV9 to TRBJ2-1; D remains ambiguous. Trimming took 0 bases from V and 7 from J, leaving 8 bases between them. The CDR3 sequence is 13 residues long. Germline CDR1 reads SGDLS; CDR2 reads YYNGEE.

V usage is TRBV18 and J usage is TRBJ1-1; 7 positions match TRBD1. This CDR3 contains 15 residues. J was trimmed by 3 bases and V by 0 bases; bases with no gene match: 4. CDR1 is KGHSH, CDR2 LQKENI, per germline. The CDR3 sequence is CASSPPTTGDTEAFF. Here the CDR3 DNA reads TGTGCCAGCTCACCACCGACCACAGGGGACACTGAAGCTTTCTTT.

The V gene is TRBV6-1, the J gene TRBJ1-6, with D uncertain. V was trimmed by 0 bases and J by 6 bases, leaving 3 bases between them. In germline, CDR1 is MNHNS, CDR2 SASEGT. The CDR3 runs 13 residues. Here the CDR3 reads CASSEATNSPLHF. The CDR3 nucleotides read TGTGCCAGCAGTGAAGCTACTAATTCACCCCTCCACTTT.

The gene calls are TRBV5-1 and TRBJ1-1; unclear D gene. The germline CDR1 and CDR2 sequences are SGHRS and YFSETQ. Trimming stripped 0 bases from V and 8 bases from J, with 8 bases between. CDR3 length: 12 amino acids. CDR3: CASSLESREAFF. DNA of the CDR3: TGCGCCAGCAGCTTGGAAAGCCGCGAAGCTTTCTTT.

The V and J genes are TRBV12-3 or TRBV12-4 and TRBJ2-3; D unclear. The CDR3 runs 12 residues. Trimming stripped 3 bases from V and 3 bases from J, with 4 bases between. CDR3 loop: CASSFGTDTQYF. DNA of the CDR3: TGTGCCAGCAGTTTTGGGACAGATACGCAGTATTTT.

The chain couples TRBV11-2 to TRBJ2-3; D could derive from TRBD1 or TRBD2 (5 bases each). In germline, CDR1 is SGHAT, CDR2 FQNNGV. With 1 base removed from V and 6 bases from J, the gap between germline ends came to 14 bases. This CDR3 is 15 amino acids long. The DNA of the CDR3 is TGTGCCAGCAGCTTAGGGGACCTTCTGGTGGATACGCAGTATTTT. The encoded protein is CASSLGDLLVDTQYF.

The V gene is TRBV4-3, the J gene TRBJ2-7; D possibly matches TRBD1 or TRBD2 (5 bases each). Looked up from germline, CDR1 is LGHNA and CDR2 is YSLEER. V shed 0 bases and J shed 3 bases, with 18 bases lying between them. This CDR3 spans 17 amino acids. The DNA of the CDR3 is TGCGCCAGCAGCCAAGAGGCTACTACGGGACGCTACTACGAGCAGTACTTC. Its translation: CASSQEATTGRYYEQYF.

The chain joins TRBV13 to TRBJ2-1; D remains unclear. The CDR3 runs 13 residues. The germline gives CDR1 PRHDT, CDR2 FYEKMQ (reference sequence). Deletions cut 6 bases from V and 8 bases from J, with 14 bases between. CDR3 nucleotides: TGTGCCAGCAGTCGTAACCGGTGGGATGAGCAGTTCTTC. Translation: CASSRNRWDEQFF.

CDR3 region: CSAGQGENEQYF. As DNA, the CDR3 is TGCAGCGCGGGACAGGGTGAGAACGAGCAGTACTTC. V and J are TRBV29-1 and TRBJ2-7; TRBD1 agrees at 9 bases. Per germline, CDR1 SQVTM and CDR2 ANQGSEA. V lost 7 bases, J lost 5 bases, and 6 bases stayed unmatched. This CDR3 region has 12 residues.

This chain uses TRBV15 with TRBJ2-5; 8 nucleotides agree with TRBD1. CDR1 is LNHNV, CDR2 YYDKDF, per germline (reference sequence). This CDR3 contains 16 residues. V shed 0 bases, J shed 2 bases, and the junction held 5 bases outside the gene matches. CDR3 amino acids: CATSRDRTGGQETQYF. CDR3 in DNA: TGTGCCACCAGCAGAGATCGCACAGGGGGACAAGAGACCCAGTACTTC.

The chain carries TRBV27 and TRBJ2-3; possible D gene TRBD2, 7 bases. The germline V gene encodes CDR1 MNHEY and CDR2 SMNVEV (reference sequence). CDR3 size: 15 residues. Trimming took 2 bases from V and 5 from J, leaving 14 bases between them. CDR3: CASSLAGAEGDTQYF. The CDR3 DNA is TGTGCCAGCAGTTTAGCGGGGGCCGAAGGAGATACGCAGTATTTT.

The chain recombines TRBV7-9 with TRBJ2-5; TRBD1 matches 7 bases. The V and J ends lost 5 bases and 5 bases, in that order; junction bases with no gene match: 11. The germline CDR1 and CDR2 sequences are SEHNR and FQNEAQ (reference sequence). This CDR3 has 15 residues. As DNA, the CDR3 is TGTGCCAGCAGCGCAAGACAGGGAAGGGAGGAGACCCAGTACTTC. It encodes CASSARQGREETQYF.